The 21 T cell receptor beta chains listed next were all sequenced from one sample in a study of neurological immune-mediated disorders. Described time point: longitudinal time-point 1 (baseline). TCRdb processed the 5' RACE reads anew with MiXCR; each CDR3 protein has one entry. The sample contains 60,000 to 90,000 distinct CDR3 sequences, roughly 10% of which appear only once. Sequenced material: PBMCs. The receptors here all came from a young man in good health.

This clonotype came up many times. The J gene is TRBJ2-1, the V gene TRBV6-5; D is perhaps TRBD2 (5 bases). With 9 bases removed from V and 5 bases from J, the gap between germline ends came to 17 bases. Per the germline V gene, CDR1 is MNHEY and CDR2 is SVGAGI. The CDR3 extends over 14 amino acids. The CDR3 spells CASRPPSGNNEQFF. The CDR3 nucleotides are TGTGCCAGTAGGCCTCCCAGCGGAAACAATGAGCAGTTCTTC.

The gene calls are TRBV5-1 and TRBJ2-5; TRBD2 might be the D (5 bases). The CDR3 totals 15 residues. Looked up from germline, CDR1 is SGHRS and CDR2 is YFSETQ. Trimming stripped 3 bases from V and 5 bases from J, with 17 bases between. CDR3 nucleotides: TGCGCCAGCAGCTACAGAGTCGGGGAAGGCGAGACCCAGTACTTC. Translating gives CASSYRVGEGETQYF.

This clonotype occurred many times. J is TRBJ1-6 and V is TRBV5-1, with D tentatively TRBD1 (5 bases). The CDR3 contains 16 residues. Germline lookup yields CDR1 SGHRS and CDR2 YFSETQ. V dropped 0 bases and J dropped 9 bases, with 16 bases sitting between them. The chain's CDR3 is CASSLASGERSSPLHF. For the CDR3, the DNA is TGCGCCAGCAGCTTGGCTTCGGGGGAGAGAAGTTCACCCCTCCACTTT. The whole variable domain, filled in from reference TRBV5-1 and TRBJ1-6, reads KAGVTQTPRYLIKTRGQQVTLSCSPISGHRSVSWYQQTPGQGLQFLFEYFSETQRNKGNFPGRFSGRQFSNSRSEMNVSTLELGDSALYLCASSLASGERSSPLHFGNGTRLTVT.

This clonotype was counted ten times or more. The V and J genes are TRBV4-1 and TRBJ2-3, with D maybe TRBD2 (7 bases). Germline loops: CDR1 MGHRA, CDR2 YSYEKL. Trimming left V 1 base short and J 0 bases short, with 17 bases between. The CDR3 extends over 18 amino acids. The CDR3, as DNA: TGCGCCAGCAGCCAAGTGGGGGCAAGCGGGAAAAGCACAGATACGCAGTATTTT. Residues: CASSQVGASGKSTDTQYF.

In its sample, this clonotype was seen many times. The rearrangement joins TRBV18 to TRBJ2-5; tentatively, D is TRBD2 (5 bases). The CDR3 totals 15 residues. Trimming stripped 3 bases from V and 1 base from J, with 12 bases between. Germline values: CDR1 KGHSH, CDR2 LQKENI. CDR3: CASSPWEISQETQYF. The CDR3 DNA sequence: TGTGCCAGCTCACCTTGGGAGATCTCCCAAGAGACCCAGTACTTC.

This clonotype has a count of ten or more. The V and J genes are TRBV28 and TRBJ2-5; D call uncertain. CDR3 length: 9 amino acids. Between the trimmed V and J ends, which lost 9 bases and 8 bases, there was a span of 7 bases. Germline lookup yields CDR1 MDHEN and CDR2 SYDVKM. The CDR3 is CARPGTQYF. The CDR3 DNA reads TGTGCCAGGCCCGGTACCCAGTACTTC.

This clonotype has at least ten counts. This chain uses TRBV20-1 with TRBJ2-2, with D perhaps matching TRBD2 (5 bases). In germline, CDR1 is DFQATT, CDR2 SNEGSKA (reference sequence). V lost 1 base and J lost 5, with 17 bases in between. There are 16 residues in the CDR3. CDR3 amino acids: CSARVRDSLGTGELFF. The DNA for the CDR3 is TGCAGTGCTAGAGTACGGGATTCTTTAGGGACCGGGGAGCTGTTTTTT.

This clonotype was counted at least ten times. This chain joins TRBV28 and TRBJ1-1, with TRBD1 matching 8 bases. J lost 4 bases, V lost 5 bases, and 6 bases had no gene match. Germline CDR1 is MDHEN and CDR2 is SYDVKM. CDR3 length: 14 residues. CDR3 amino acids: CASSPQTGGTEAFF. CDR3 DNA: TGTGCCAGCAGTCCCCAAACAGGGGGCACTGAAGCTTTCTTT.

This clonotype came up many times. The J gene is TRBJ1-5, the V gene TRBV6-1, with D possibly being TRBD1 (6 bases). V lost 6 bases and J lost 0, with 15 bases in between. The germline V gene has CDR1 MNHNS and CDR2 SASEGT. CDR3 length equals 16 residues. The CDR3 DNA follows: TGTGCCAGCAGGAGGGGGACGGACTTTAGCAATCAGCCCCAGCATTTT. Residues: CASRRGTDFSNQPQHF.

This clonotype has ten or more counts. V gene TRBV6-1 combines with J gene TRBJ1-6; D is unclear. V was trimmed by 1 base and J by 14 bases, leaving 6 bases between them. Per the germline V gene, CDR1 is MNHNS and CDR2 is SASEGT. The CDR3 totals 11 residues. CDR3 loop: CASSEGSSLHF. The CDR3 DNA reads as TGTGCCAGCAGTGAAGGCTCTTCCCTCCACTTT.

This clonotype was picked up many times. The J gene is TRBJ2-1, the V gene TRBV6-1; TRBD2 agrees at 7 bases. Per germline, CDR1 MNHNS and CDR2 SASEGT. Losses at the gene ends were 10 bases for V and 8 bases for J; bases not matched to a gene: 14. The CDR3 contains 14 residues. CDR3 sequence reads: CATAYTSDRDEQFF. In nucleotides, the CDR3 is TGTGCCACCGCCTATACTAGCGATCGGGATGAGCAGTTCTTC.

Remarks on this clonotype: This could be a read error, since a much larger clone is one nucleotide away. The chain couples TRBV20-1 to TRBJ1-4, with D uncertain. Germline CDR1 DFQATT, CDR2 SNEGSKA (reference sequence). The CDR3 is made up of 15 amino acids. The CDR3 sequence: CSARKKLGSNENLFF. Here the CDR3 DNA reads TGCAGTGCCAGAAAAAAGTTGGGGTCTAATGAAAACCTGTTTTTT.

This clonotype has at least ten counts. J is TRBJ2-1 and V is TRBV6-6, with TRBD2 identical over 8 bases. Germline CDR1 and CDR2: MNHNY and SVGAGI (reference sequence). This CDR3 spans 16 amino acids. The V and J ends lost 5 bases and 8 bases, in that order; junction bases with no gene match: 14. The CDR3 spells CASSTPRAGAAHEQFF. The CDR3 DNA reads TGTGCCAGCAGTACCCCCCGAGCGGGAGCCGCCCATGAGCAGTTCTTC.

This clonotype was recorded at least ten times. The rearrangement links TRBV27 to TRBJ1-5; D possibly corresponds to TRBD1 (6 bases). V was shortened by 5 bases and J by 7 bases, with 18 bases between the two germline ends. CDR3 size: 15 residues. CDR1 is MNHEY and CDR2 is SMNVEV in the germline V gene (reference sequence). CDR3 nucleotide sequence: TGTGCCAGCAGTGTAACGTGGGGGGCCCACCAGCCCCAGCATTTT. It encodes CASSVTWGAHQPQHF.

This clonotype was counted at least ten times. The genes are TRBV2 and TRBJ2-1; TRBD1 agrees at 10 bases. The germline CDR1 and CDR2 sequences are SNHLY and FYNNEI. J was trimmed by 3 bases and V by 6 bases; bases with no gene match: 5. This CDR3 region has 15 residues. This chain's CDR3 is CASSGDRGNYNEQFF. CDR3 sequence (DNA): TGTGCCAGCAGCGGGGACAGGGGCAACTACAATGAGCAGTTCTTC.

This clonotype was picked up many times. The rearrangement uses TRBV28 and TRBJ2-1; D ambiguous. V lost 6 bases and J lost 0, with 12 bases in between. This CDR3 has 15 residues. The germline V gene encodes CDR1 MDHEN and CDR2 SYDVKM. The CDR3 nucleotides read TGTGCCAGCAGCGCCCTAGGTAGCTCCTACAATGAGCAGTTCTTC. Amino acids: CASSALGSSYNEQFF.

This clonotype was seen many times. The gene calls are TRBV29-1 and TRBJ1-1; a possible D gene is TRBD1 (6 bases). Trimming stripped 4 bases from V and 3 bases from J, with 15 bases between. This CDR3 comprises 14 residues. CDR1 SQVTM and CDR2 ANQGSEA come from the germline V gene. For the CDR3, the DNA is TGCAGCGTTGGAACCGCGGGGGCTGACACTGAAGCTTTCTTT. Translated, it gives CSVGTAGADTEAFF.

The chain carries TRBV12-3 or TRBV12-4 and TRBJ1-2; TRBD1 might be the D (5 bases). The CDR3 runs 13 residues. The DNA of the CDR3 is TGTGCAGTCCGGGACGCTGCTCTCCGGGGCTACACCTTC. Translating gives CAVRDAALRGYTF.

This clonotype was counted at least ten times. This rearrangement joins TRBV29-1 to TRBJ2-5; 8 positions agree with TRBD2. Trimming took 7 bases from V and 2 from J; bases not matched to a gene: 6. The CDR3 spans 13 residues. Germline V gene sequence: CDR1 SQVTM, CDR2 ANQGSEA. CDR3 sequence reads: CSAETSEQETQYF. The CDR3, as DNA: TGCAGCGCCGAGACTAGCGAGCAAGAGACCCAGTACTTC.

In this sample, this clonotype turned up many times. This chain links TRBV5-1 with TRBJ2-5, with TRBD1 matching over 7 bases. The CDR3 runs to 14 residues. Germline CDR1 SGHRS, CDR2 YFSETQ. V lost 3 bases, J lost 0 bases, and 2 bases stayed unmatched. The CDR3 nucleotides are TGCGCCAGCAGCTGGGGACAGTACCAAGAGACCCAGTACTTC. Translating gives CASSWGQYQETQYF.

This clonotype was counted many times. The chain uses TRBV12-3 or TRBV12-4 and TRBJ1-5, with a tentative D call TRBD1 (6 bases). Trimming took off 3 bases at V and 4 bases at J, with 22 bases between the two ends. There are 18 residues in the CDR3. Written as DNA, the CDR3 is TGTGCCAGCAGTTTTGAAGTTGGTGTTGGTCAGGGGAATCAGCCCCAGCATTTT. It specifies CASSFEVGVGQGNQPQHF.